This entry concerns a single T cell receptor beta chain. This record comes from a study of blood T cell repertoires in COVID-19. Study summary: Samples representing acute and convalescent COVID-19 were sourced from the United States, Italy and Spain. Nucleic acid was either cDNA or gDNA, and it came from T cells, B-cell-depleted T cells, or PBMCs.

Authors' analysis steps: Nucleated cell number was recorded as an estimate derived from reference gene primer amplification. Here immunoSEQ multiplex PCR was the method, and the copy in TCRdb shows in-frame clones only, minus some. D and trimming come from the DNA, and the V and J calls and clone size come from that table. The sample comprises about 64,000 clones, more than 75% of which are singletons, and approximately 3% rests with the top ten. From germline, CDR1 is SGHNT and CDR2 YYREEE (reference sequence). The CDR3 loop spans 14 amino acids. The V and J ends lost 3 bases and 3 bases respectively, with 13 bases between them.

This clonotype was sampled from a man over 45 with active COVID-19. The specimen sequenced was peripheral blood. J is TRBJ2-7 and V is TRBV5-4, with D uncertain. In DNA form, the CDR3 reads TGTGCCAGCAGCTCGCCTCAGGTGGACTACGAGCAGTACTTC. Its protein product is CASSSPQVDYEQYF.